This T cell receptor beta chain came from a study of T cells in narcolepsy. Overall study: Enrolled donors included narcolepsy type 1 or type 2 patients and healthy controls.

Overall study findings and caveats: Reportedly, autoreactive clonotypes were serially detected in patients' blood but not controls'.

This clone was detected only once. Its target is unknown. The V and J ends lost 5 bases and 2 bases respectively, with 15 bases between them. This CDR3 spans 15 amino acids. Germline V gene lookup returns CDR1 GTSNPN and CDR2 SVGIG (reference sequence). The method was immunoSEQ multiplex PCR; TCRdb's version includes in-frame clones alone and lacks a portion of them. The profile shows just over 40,000 clones, about 91% of them singletons. Sequences were obtained from CD45RA- memory CD4+ T cells from PBMCs. This receptor was obtained from a human donor with narcolepsy. This chain joins TRBV30 and TRBJ1-4, with D hard to call. The CDR3 here is CAWSSGTRTNEKLFF. In DNA form, the CDR3 reads TGTGCCTGGTCCTCGGGAACCAGGACTAATGAAAAACTGTTTTTT.